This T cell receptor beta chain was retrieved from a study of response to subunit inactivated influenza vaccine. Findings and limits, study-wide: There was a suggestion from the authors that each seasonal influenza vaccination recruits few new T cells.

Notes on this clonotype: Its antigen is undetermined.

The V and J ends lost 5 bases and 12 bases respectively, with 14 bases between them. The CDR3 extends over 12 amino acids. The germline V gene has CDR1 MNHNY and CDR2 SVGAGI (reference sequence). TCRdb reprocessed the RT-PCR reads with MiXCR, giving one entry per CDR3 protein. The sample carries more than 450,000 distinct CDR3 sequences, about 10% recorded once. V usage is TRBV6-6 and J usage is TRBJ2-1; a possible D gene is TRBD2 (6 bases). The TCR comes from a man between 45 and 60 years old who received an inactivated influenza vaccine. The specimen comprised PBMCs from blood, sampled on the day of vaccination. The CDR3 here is CASSPRDSWQFF. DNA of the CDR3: TGTGCCAGCAGTCCCCGGGACTCCTGGCAGTTCTTC.